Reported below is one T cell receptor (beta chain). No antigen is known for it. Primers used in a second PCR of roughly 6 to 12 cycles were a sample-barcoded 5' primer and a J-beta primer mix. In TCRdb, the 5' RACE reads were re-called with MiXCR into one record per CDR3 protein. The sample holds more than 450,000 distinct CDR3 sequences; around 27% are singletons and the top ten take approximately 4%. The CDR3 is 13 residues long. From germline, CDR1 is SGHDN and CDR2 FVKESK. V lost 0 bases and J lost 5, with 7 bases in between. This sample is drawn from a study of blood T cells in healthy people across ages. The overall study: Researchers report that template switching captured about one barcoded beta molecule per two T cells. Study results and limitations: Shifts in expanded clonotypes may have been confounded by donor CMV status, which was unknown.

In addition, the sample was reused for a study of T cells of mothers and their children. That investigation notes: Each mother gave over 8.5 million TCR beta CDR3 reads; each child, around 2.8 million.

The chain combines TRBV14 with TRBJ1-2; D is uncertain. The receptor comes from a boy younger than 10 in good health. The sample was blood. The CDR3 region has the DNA TGTGCCAGCAGCCAAGACGATGGTTATGGCTACACCTTC. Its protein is CASSQDDGYGYTF. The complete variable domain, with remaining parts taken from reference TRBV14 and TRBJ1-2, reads EAGVTQFPSHSVIEKGQTVTLRCDPISGHDNLYWYRRVMGKEIKFLLHFVKESKQDESGMPNNRFLAERTGGTYSTLKVQPAELEDSGVYFCASSQDDGYGYTFGSGTRLTVV.